This T cell receptor beta chain was captured in a study of regulatory T cells in long-lasting Graves disease. Investigators prepared the TCR beta libraries by applying iRepertoire HTBI primers and Arm-PCR of CDR3 regions. TCRdb re-analysed the multiplex PCR reads in MiXCR, keeping a single row per CDR3 protein. The sample lists around 360,000 distinct CDR3 sequences; roughly 15% were seen once. CDR1 and CDR2 (germline): MNHEY, SMNVEV (reference sequence). The length of the CDR3 is 16 residues. V was pared by 5 bases and J by 2 bases, with 11 bases of the junction left unmatched. The time point is: newly diagnosed GD, antithyroid drugs for less than 3 months. PBMC-derived RNA was used for the TCR library. Diagnosis followed American Thyroid Association guidelines for Graves' disease. Ten or more counts support this clonotype. The same sample was also used in a study of T cells in Graves' hyperthyroidism and ophthalmopathy.

This chain joins TRBV27 and TRBJ1-1, with 7 nucleotides matching TRBD1. The sequencing here drew on peripheral blood mononuclear cells (PBMCs), taken at new diagnosis, from a patient treated with antithyroid drugs. This TCR came from a woman younger than 30 with Graves disease. In DNA form, the CDR3 reads TGTGCCAGCAGTATATTGGGACAGATACGAAACACTGAAGCTTTCTTT. As protein: CASSILGQIRNTEAFF.